This T cell receptor (beta chain) was sequenced for a study of cytomegalovirus exposure and HLA in healthy donors. Study results and caveats: Reported results showed that the classifier diagnosed cytomegalovirus status with high specificity and sensitivity.

This clone was recorded a few times. The antigen remains undetermined. The CDR3 runs to 15 residues. V was pared by 2 bases and J by 4 bases, with 4 bases of the junction left unmatched. Germline assignment: CDR1 SGHRS and CDR2 YFSETQ. Only in-frame clones appear in the TCRdb table, and some are missing; sequencing was by immunoSEQ multiplex PCR. In the table there are fewer than 200,000 clones, approximately 84% of which are singletons. The sequencing input was PBMCs. V usage is TRBV5-1 and J usage is TRBJ1-1, with 11 nucleotides matching TRBD1. The origin of this receptor is a woman between 18 and 30 years old in good health and CMV-seropositive. The CDR3 protein is CASSFGTGGTTEAFF. The CDR3 DNA reads TGCGCCAGCAGCTTCGGGACAGGGGGGACCACTGAAGCTTTCTTT.